Included here is one T cell receptor (beta chain) sequence, with context. This specimen comes from a study of patients and donors after allogeneic stem cell transplantation. TCRdb re-called the RT-PCR reads with MiXCR, one entry per CDR3 protein. The profile covers 920,000 or so distinct CDR3 sequences, with approximately 18% appearing a single time and under 6.5% taken by the ten largest. V shed 2 bases and J 4 bases; nucleotides not matched to a gene: 2. This CDR3 has 14 amino acids. Germline lookup yields CDR1 SGDLS and CDR2 YYNGEE. Input material: blood, either unsorted or a sorted T cell fraction (not recorded which). The sequence was collected from a human donor who was either an allogeneic HSCT recipient or a stem cell or donor lymphocyte infusion donor (not recorded which). It is not recorded whose cells these are; they may come from a transplant donor. The V and J genes are TRBV9 and TRBJ2-3; 9 nucleotides line up with TRBD2. CDR3 coding DNA: TGTGCCAGCAGCGTTCGCGGGAGGGCAGATACGCAGTATTTT. The encoded protein is CASSVRGRADTQYF.